Listed below are T cell receptor beta chains from one sample, sequenced in a study of blood T cell repertoires in COVID-19. Assay used: immunoSEQ multiplex PCR; TCRdb lists only in-frame clones, some missing. The data hold roughly 200,000 clones, with about 87% observed a single time. Sequenced: peripheral blood. Source of these receptors: a man in his sixties or seventies with acute or convalescent COVID-19. CDR3s leave out the opening cysteine and the closing phenylalanine or tryptophan.

TRBV5-4 | ASTPGTGGYEQY
TRBV19 | ASSPAGAGSDEQF
TRBV19 | ASRGQGAQFNGYT
TRBV28 | ASRRGPTEAF
TRBV6-5 | ASRTSGSPTDTQY
TRBV4-3 | ASSQENRQGRGYT
TRBV10-3 | AIEGQPNYGYT
TRBV4-2 | ASSQRQGADYGYT
TRBV10-3 | AISAGLAGVETQY
TRBV28 | ASSLGDRGLYGYT
TRBV3-1/TRBV3-2 | ASSQVGGANEQF
TRBV5-6 | ASSLFRDVSPLH
TRBV5-8 | ASSLILPGQFMDTQY
TRBV6-6 | ASSPRGVQAIQETQY
TRBV3-1/TRBV3-2 | ASSHWTSGREETQY
TRBV18 | ASSPQGSGRLYEQY
TRBV29-1 | SVIEANYGYT
TRBV13 | ASSLGLAGVDTDTQY
TRBV5-6 | ASSNFNEQF